This T cell receptor beta chain appears in the sequencing data of a study of blood T cell repertoires in COVID-19. About the research overall: There were acute and convalescent COVID-19 samples, and they came from the United States, Italy and Spain. PBMCs, B-cell-depleted T cells, or T cells were the source of the cDNA or gDNA that made up the material.

Between the trimmed V and J ends, which lost 0 bases and 7 bases, there was a span of 3 bases. The CDR3 sequence is 11 residues long. Germline CDR1 is MNHEY and CDR2 is SVGEGT. Measured with immunoSEQ multiplex PCR; TCRdb has only the in-frame clones, and not every one. The sample holds about 280,000 clones; under 90% are singletons and the top ten take over 8.5%. The clonotype originates from a woman in her 50s who had recovered from COVID-19. Sequencing used peripheral blood. The chain joins TRBV6-2 or TRBV6-3 to TRBJ1-2; D not resolved. The CDR3 region has the DNA TGTGCCAGCAGTTACTCTCGTGGCTACACCTTC. Residues: CASSYSRGYTF.